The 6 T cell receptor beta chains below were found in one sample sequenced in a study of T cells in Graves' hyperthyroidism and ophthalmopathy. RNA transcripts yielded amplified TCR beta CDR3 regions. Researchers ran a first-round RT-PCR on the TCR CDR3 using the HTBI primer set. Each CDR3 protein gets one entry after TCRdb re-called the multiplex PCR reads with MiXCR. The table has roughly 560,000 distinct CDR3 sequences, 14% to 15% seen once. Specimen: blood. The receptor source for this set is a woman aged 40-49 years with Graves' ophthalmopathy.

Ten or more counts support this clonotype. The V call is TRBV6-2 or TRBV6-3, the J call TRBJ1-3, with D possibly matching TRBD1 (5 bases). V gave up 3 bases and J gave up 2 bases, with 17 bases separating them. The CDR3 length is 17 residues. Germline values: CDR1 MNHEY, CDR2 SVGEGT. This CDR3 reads CASSYSSGDGTGNTIYF. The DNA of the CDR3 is TGTGCCAGCAGTTATTCGTCGGGGGATGGAACTGGAAACACCATATATTTT.

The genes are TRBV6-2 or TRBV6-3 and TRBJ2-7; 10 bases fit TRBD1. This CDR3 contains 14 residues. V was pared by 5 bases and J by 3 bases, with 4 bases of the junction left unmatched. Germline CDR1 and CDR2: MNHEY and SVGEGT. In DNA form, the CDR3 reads TGTGCCAGCAGTCGACAGGGGGCCGGCTACGAGCAGTACTTC. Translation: CASSRQGAGYEQYF.

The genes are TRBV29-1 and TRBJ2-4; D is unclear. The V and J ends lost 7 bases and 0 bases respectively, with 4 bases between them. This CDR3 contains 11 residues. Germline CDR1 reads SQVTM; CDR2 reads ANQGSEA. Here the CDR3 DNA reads TGCAGCGCCCTAGCCAAAAACATTCAGTACTTC. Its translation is CSALAKNIQYF.

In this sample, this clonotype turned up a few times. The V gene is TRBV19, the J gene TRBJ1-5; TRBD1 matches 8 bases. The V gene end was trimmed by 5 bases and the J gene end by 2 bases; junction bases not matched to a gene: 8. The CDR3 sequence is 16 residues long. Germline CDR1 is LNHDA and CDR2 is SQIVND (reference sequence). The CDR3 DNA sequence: TGTGCCAGTAGTCAAACAGGGGGTCTAGGCAATCAGCCCCAGCATTTT. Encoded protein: CASSQTGGLGNQPQHF.

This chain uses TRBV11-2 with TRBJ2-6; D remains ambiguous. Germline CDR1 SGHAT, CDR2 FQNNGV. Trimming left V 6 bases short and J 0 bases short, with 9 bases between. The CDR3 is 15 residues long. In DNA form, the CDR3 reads TGTGCCAGCAGTAGAATTATCTCTGGGGCCAACGTCCTGACTTTC. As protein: CASSRIISGANVLTF. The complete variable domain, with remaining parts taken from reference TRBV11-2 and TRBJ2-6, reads EAGVAQSPRYKIIEKRQSVAFWCNPISGHATLYWYQQILGQGPKLLIQFQNNGVVDDSQLPKDRFSAERLKGVDSTLKIQPAKLEDSAVYLCASSRIISGANVLTFGAGSRLTVL.

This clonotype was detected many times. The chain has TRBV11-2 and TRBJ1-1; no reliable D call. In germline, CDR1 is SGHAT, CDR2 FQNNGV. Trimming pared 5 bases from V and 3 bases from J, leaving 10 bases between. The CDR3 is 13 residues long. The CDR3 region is CASSVSGHTEAFF. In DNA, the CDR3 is TGTGCCAGCAGCGTAAGTGGGCACACTGAAGCTTTCTTT.